This T cell receptor (beta chain) was documented in a study of blood T cell repertoires in COVID-19. Study in general: PBMCs, B-cell-depleted T cells, or T cells provided the cDNA or gDNA that made up the material.

Participants reported their clinical history, and cohort assignment relied on those reports. This CDR3 has 12 residues. Using immunoSEQ multiplex PCR, the repertoire was profiled, and TCRdb retains in-frame clones only, with some absent. The data show fewer than 300,000 clones, with 85% to 90% seen just once and roughly 16% held by the top ten. This TCR came from a man aged 18 to 30 who had recovered from COVID-19. Sequenced material: PBMCs or T cells enriched from blood (not recorded which). V and J are TRBV21-1 and TRBJ1-6. TRBV21-1 is an annotated pseudogene. The DNA of the CDR3 is TGTGCCAGCAGCAAACTCGGTTCACCCCTCCACTTT. Protein: CASSKLGSPLHF.